Listed below are T cell receptor beta chains from one sample, sequenced in a study of early T cells in non-severe SARS-CoV-2 infection. TCRdb re-called the 5' RACE reads through MiXCR, storing one row per CDR3 protein. The sample lists about 50,000 distinct CDR3 sequences, approximately 10% seen once, with less than 15% in the top ten. Source material: whole blood. The receptors originated from an adult who was a healthcare worker with PCR-confirmed SARS-CoV-2 infection or an uninfected control (not recorded which). Each CDR3 is given with its conserved first and last residue. The order of the fields is CDR3 length, V gene, CDR3 protein.

15,TRBV5-1,CASSSGTTHAGTQYF
14,TRBV25-1,CASSPRGAQETQYF
15,TRBV6-2/TRBV6-3,CASSYGQTGGNEQFF
15,TRBV6-5,CASSYSSGQDYGYTF
15,TRBV4-3,CASSLQGGPEETQYF
11,TRBV29-1,CSNGGTTEAFF
13,TRBV6-2/TRBV6-3,CASTTPPENEQFF
14,TRBV11-2,CASSPWGPPYEQYF
14,TRBV5-1,CASMGTAGANVLTF
11,TRBV11-2,CASSLEVGAFF
15,TRBV11-2,CASSLSAGFNQPQHF
12,TRBV4-1,CASSDGRETQYF
15,TRBV3-1,CASSPGDRGAGELFF
16,TRBV12-3/TRBV12-4,CASSLDPGTSTDTQYF
15,TRBV13,CASSFIRGVKETQYF
15,TRBV28,CASSVAGGSDNEQFF
13,TRBV6-5,CASISSGSWEQFF
12,TRBV11-2,CASSNPGDGYTF
14,TRBV7-2,CASSLDQNTGELFF
15,TRBV28,CASSETGGPTGELFF
13,TRBV6-9,CASTIGRGQKAFF
17,TRBV2,CASSGDGLQYSNQPQHF
11,TRBV12-3/TRBV12-4,CASTGANEQFF
13,TRBV29-1,CSVVKGAGETQYF
14,TRBV25-1,CAIGVGQGQETQYF
14,TRBV20-1,CSVDSQLGDTEAFF
14,TRBV6-2/TRBV6-3,CASSRGDLTDTQYF
15,TRBV11-3,CASSPRDGGPNEQFF
14,TRBV7-2,CASSFTGFNEKLFF
13,TRBV28,CASSTRTGYGYTF